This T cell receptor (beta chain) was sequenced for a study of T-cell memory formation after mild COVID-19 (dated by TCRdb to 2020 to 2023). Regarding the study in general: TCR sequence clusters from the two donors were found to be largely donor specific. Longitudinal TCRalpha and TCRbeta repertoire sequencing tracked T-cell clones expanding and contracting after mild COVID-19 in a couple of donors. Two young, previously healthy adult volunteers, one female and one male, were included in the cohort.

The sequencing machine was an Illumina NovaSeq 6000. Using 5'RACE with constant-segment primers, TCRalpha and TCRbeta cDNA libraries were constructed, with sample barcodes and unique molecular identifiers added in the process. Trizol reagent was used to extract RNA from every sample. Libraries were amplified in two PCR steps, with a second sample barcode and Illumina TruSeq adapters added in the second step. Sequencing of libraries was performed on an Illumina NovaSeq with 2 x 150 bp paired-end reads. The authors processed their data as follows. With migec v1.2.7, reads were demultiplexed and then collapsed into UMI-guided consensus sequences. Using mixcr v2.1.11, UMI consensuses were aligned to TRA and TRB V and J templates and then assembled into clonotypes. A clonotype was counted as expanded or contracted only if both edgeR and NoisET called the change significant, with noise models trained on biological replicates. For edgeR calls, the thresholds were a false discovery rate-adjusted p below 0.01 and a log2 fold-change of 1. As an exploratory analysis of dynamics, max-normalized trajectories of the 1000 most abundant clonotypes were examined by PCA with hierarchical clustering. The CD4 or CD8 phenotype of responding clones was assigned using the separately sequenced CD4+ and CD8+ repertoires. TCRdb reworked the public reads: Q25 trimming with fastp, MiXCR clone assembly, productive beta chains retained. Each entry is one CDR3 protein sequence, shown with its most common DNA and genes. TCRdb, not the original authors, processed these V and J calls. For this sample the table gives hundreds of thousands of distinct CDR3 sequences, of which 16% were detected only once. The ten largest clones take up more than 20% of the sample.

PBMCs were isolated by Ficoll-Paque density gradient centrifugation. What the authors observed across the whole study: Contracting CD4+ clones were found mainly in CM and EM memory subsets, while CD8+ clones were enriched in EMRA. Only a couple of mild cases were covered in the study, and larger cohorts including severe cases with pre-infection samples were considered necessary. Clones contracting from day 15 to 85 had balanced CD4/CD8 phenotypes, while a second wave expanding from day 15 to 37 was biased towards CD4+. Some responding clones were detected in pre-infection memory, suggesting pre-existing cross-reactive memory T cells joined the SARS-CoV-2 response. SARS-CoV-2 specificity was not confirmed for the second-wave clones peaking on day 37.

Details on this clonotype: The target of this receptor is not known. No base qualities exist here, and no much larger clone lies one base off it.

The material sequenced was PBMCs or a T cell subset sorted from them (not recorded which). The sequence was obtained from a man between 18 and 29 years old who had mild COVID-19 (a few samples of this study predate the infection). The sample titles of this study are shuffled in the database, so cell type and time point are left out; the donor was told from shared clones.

The CDR3 reads CASSLTSGGTYEQYV. The DNA sequence follows: TGTGCCAGCAGCTTGACTAGCGGGGGGACCTACGAGCAGTACGTC. Recombination linked TRBV7-2 to TRBJ2-7, with 13 central nucleotides matching TRBD2. The CDR3 runs 15 amino acids, cysteine and valine included. Here the CDR3 DNA is all that survives: 45 bases in frame from base 1. Trimming takes 3 bases off V and 2 bases off J; junction bases not matched to a gene: 1. As encoded in the germline V gene, CDR1 is SGHTA while CDR2 is FQGNSA.